This T cell receptor (beta chain) was sequenced for a study of early T cells in non-severe SARS-CoV-2 infection. Germline CDR1 SEHNR, CDR2 FQNEAQ (reference sequence). J was trimmed by 7 bases and V by 2 bases; bases with no gene match: 6. The CDR3 contains 16 residues. The count of this clonotype is one. Its antigen remains unknown. The library protocol tagged individual cDNA molecules with unique molecular identifiers. Using its own MiXCR run on the 5' RACE reads, TCRdb lists one record per CDR3 protein. The sample has about 71,000 distinct CDR3 sequences, roughly an eighth seen once. Study-wide results and limits: Using VDJdb, the matching emphasized anti-spike CD8 responses while missing private and CD4 specificities.

Sequences were derived from whole blood, sampled at baseline. This TCR came from an adult who was a healthcare worker with PCR-confirmed SARS-CoV-2 infection or an uninfected control (not recorded which). This chain links TRBV7-9 with TRBJ2-1, with TRBD2 identical over 12 bases. CDR3 bases: TGTGCCAGCAGCTTAACAACAGGACTAGCGGGGAATGAGCAGTTCTTC. This sequence encodes CASSLTTGLAGNEQFF.